The 18 T cell receptor beta chains presented below share a single source sample, sequenced in a study of identical twins (dated by TCRdb to between 2015 and 2016). Library method: 5' RACE. TCRdb shows the sequencer as Illumina HiSeq 2000. TCRdb itself trimmed the public reads at Q25 with fastp, ran MiXCR and retained productive beta chains. Under each unique CDR3 protein, matching rows form one entry showing the most common genes and DNA. A total of around 490,000 distinct CDR3 sequences appear in this sample, 13% to 15% of them only once. The ten largest account for about 0.97% of the sample. These data also formed part of another study, on yellow fever vaccine responses in identical twins.

Sequenced material: CD4+ T cells sorted from blood. All receptors derive from a woman younger than 30 in good health.

This clonotype was recorded once. The chain has TRBV6-2 or TRBV6-3 and TRBJ2-6; 8 bases map to TRBD1. With V trimmed by 6 bases and J by 1 base, 11 bases remained unmatched. The CDR3 totals 18 residues. Germline V gene data show CDR1 as MNHEY and CDR2 as SVGEGT. The CDR3 spells CASSPVPRQGSGANVLTF. For the CDR3, the DNA is TGTGCCAGCAGCCCAGTACCCCGACAGGGGTCTGGGGCCAACGTCCTGACTTTC.

This clonotype was counted at least ten times. The chain uses TRBV4-2 and TRBJ2-1; 8 positions match TRBD2. The germline CDR1 and CDR2 sequences are LGHNA and YNFKEQ. Trimming removed 2 bases from V and 4 bases from J; junction bases left unmatched: 4. CDR3 length equals 15 residues. The CDR3 DNA reads as TGTGCCAGCAGCCAATCGGGGGGGGGATACAATGAGCAGTTCTTC. Its translation is CASSQSGGGYNEQFF.

Only a few counts were recorded for this clonotype. The gene calls are TRBV6-2 or TRBV6-3 and TRBJ1-2; D remains unclear. The CDR3 loop spans 13 amino acids. Trimming pared 0 bases from V and 5 bases from J, leaving 7 bases between. Germline V gene lookup returns CDR1 MNHEY and CDR2 SVGEGT. The CDR3 nucleotides are TGTGCCAGCAGTTACTCGCTAGGGTATGGCTACACCTTC. Translation: CASSYSLGYGYTF.

The chain employs TRBV7-9 and TRBJ2-7; D gene ambiguous. Germline-derived CDR1 and CDR2 are SEHNR and FQNEAQ (reference sequence). V lost 4 bases and J lost 2, with 12 bases in between. The CDR3 is 14 amino acids. The DNA of the CDR3 is TGTGCCAGCAGCTCCTCCAAGGTTGCCTACGAGCAGTACTTC. Protein product: CASSSSKVAYEQYF.

This chain links TRBV27 with TRBJ2-2; 9 nucleotides agree with TRBD2. Germline-derived CDR1 and CDR2 are MNHEY and SMNVEV (reference sequence). The junction had 8 bases not matched to a gene; V was cut back by 5 bases and J by 4 bases. The CDR3 has 16 residues. The CDR3 DNA follows: TGTGCCAGCAGTCTCCTAGCGGGATGGGGCACCGGGGAGCTGTTTTTT. It specifies CASSLLAGWGTGELFF.

A note on this clonotype: This clone may be a read error of a much larger clone one base away. This sequence joins TRBV7-9 and TRBJ1-1, with D possibly TRBD1 on 5 matching bases. Germline CDR1 reads SEHNR; CDR2 reads FQNEAQ (reference sequence). This CDR3 has 13 residues. V shed 7 bases and J shed 0 bases, with 9 bases lying between them. CDR3 protein: CASTRQMNTEAFF. In DNA form, the CDR3 reads TGTGCCAGCACCCGACAGATGAACACTGAAGCTTTCTTT.

The chain is built from TRBV28 and TRBJ2-7; D may be TRBD2 (5 bases). This CDR3 has 14 residues. V lost 7 bases, J lost 0 bases, and 13 bases lay in between. Per germline, CDR1 MDHEN and CDR2 SYDVKM. This CDR3 reads CASTEPGFSYEQYF. DNA for the CDR3: TGTGCCAGCACCGAACCGGGGTTCTCCTACGAGCAGTACTTC.

Ten or more counts support this clonotype. The chain uses TRBV5-1 and TRBJ2-1, with a tentative D call TRBD1 (6 bases). The CDR3 covers 16 residues. CDR1 is SGHRS, CDR2 YFSETQ, per germline. V lost 2 bases, J lost 5 bases, and 17 bases lay in between. The chain's CDR3 is CASSFGGLGPNNEQFF. The CDR3 DNA sequence: TGCGCCAGCAGCTTTGGGGGCCTTGGCCCCAACAATGAGCAGTTCTTC. Full variable domain (remainder filled in from reference TRBV5-1 and TRBJ2-1): KAGVTQTPRYLIKTRGQQVTLSCSPISGHRSVSWYQQTPGQGLQFLFEYFSETQRNKGNFPGRFSGRQFSNSRSEMNVSTLELGDSALYLCASSFGGLGPNNEQFFGPGTRLTVL.

The chain links TRBV18 to TRBJ2-1, with TRBD2 matching over 7 bases. J lost 0 bases, V lost 3 bases, and 8 bases had no gene match. The CDR3 has 17 residues. The germline V gene encodes CDR1 KGHSH and CDR2 LQKENI. The CDR3 loop is CASSPREEQTSYNEQFF. CDR3 DNA sequence: TGTGCCAGCTCACCTCGGGAGGAACAGACCTCCTACAATGAGCAGTTCTTC.

This clonotype occurred many times. V gene TRBV5-1 combines with J gene TRBJ2-1, with a possible D match to TRBD2 (7 bases). The CDR3 covers 16 residues. The V end was cut by 2 bases, the J end by 8 bases, with 20 bases between. Per the germline V gene, CDR1 is SGHRS and CDR2 is YFSETQ. As DNA, the CDR3 is TGCGCCAGCAGCTTTAATCCCGGGGGGCCGTTGGATGAGCAGTTCTTC. As protein: CASSFNPGGPLDEQFF.

This clonotype was detected many times. The genes are TRBV29-1 and TRBJ2-7; D possibly corresponds to TRBD2 (6 bases). From germline, CDR1 is SQVTM and CDR2 ANQGSEA. The CDR3 is 16 amino acids. With 4 bases removed from V and 0 bases from J, the gap between germline ends came to 19 bases. The CDR3 nucleotides are TGCAGCGTTGCGGGCGGGAAAGTACTTGGCTCCTACGAGCAGTACTTC. Translation: CSVAGGKVLGSYEQYF.

This clonotype came up a few times. The V and J genes are TRBV4-3 and TRBJ2-2; 10 nucleotides align to TRBD2. Germline V lookup: CDR1 LGHNA, CDR2 YSLEER. Germline trimming cut 0 bases from V and 2 bases from J; bases unmatched to any gene: 3. CDR3 size: 17 residues. The CDR3 region is CASSQDTSGKNTGELFF. CDR3 in DNA: TGCGCCAGCAGCCAAGATACTAGCGGGAAAAACACCGGGGAGCTGTTTTTT.

This clonotype was seen more than once but under ten times. The chain links TRBV2 to TRBJ1-5; TRBD1 matches at 8 bases. Losses at the gene ends were 7 bases for V and 0 bases for J; bases not matched to a gene: 8. Germline CDR1 is SNHLY and CDR2 is FYNNEI. This CDR3 comprises 16 residues. CDR3 region: CASNRGSAGSNQPQHF. In DNA, the CDR3 is TGTGCCAGCAACAGGGGGAGTGCGGGTAGCAATCAGCCCCAGCATTTT.

This clonotype appeared a few times. This chain links TRBV7-9 with TRBJ1-1, with D tentatively TRBD1 (6 bases). CDR3 size: 17 residues. V lost 1 base and J 3 bases, leaving 18 bases between the germline ends. Germline CDR1 SEHNR, CDR2 FQNEAQ (reference sequence). The CDR3 nucleotides are TGTGCCAGCAGCTTAGACTCAGGTCCAAACAGGGACACTGAAGCTTTCTTT. It specifies CASSLDSGPNRDTEAFF.

The chain joins TRBV7-2 to TRBJ2-4, with a tentative D call TRBD1 (6 bases). This CDR3 contains 14 residues. V was pared by 5 bases and J by 0 bases, with 8 bases between. Germline values: CDR1 SGHTA, CDR2 FQGNSA. The CDR3 protein is CASSPDRAKNIQYF. CDR3 DNA: TGTGCCAGCAGCCCGGACAGAGCCAAAAACATTCAGTACTTC.

This clonotype has only a few counts. The chain joins TRBV20-1 to TRBJ2-5; D uncertain. Germline V gene sequence: CDR1 DFQATT, CDR2 SNEGSKA (reference sequence). V lost 3 bases to trimming and J lost 11 bases, with 10 bases between them. The CDR3 loop spans 10 amino acids. CDR3 region: CSASGSWQYF. DNA of the CDR3: TGCAGTGCTAGTGGGTCATGGCAGTACTTC.

The chain has TRBV6-1 and TRBJ1-2; perhaps TRBD1 as D (6 bases). The V end was cut by 6 bases, the J end by 0 bases, with 11 bases between. CDR1 MNHNS and CDR2 SASEGT come from the germline V gene. The CDR3 sequence is 14 residues long. The CDR3 sequence is CASRSYRANYGYTF. For the CDR3, the DNA is TGTGCCAGCAGATCCTACAGGGCTAACTATGGCTACACCTTC.

This clonotype turned up a few times. V usage is TRBV7-2 and J usage is TRBJ2-3; no clear D gene. Germline V gene lookup returns CDR1 SGHTA and CDR2 FQGNSA. Trimming took 2 bases from V and 6 from J, leaving 12 bases between them. The CDR3 is made up of 14 amino acids. Here the CDR3 reads CASSLLSAGDTQYF. In DNA, the CDR3 is TGTGCCAGCAGCTTATTGTCGGCCGGGGATACGCAGTATTTT.